This TCR beta chain was found in a study of blood T cell repertoires in COVID-19. Sequencing was performed with immunoSEQ multiplex PCR; in TCRdb, only in-frame clones are kept and a portion is missing. This table holds about 320,000 clones, around 86% found once. V dropped 2 bases and J dropped 2 bases, with 12 bases sitting between them. CDR3 length: 15 residues. CDR1 is KGHSH, CDR2 LQKENI, per germline. This TCR was recovered from a woman between 45 and 60 years old with acute or convalescent COVID-19. The chain recombines TRBV18 with TRBJ2-5, with unresolved D. Specimen: peripheral blood. CDR3 nucleotide sequence: TGTGCCAGCTCACCAGAGGTCAGTCGGCAAGAGACCCAGTACTTC. Translation: CASSPEVSRQETQYF.